The text below deals with one T cell receptor (beta chain). The target antigen is unknown. Trimming removed 8 bases at V and 0 bases at J, with 10 bases between. Germline CDR1 SGHVS, CDR2 FNYEAQ. The CDR3 runs to 13 residues. The sample belongs to a study of breast tumors, draining lymph nodes, adjacent tissues. TCRdb re-derived calls from the multiplex PCR reads in MiXCR, one entry per CDR3 protein. The table has 200,000 to 250,000 distinct CDR3 sequences, under 40% seen once. Study results and caveats: The lymph node origin of tumor T cells was framed as consistent with a hypothesis, not demonstrated. Tumors had less TCR diversity than lymph nodes, more than nontumor tissue. Findings are consistent with lymph node origin and intratumoral expansion of most tumor T cells.

Breast cancer patients provided tissue from their axillary draining lymph nodes. The V gene is TRBV7-6, the J gene TRBJ2-5; D possibly corresponds to TRBD1 (5 bases). Input material: axillary lymph node tissue. The sequence came from a female donor with breast cancer. Some clones in this sample may be carry-over from other donors' samples. The CDR3, as DNA: TGTGCCAGCTGTCCAGGGCACCAAGAGACCCAGTACTTC. Protein product: CASCPGHQETQYF.